The rows below give T cell receptor beta chains drawn from one sample of a study of human T cells and chemical hapten exposure. From the RACE reads, TCRdb called clonotypes with MiXCR, one entry per CDR3 protein. Among roughly 380,000 distinct CDR3 sequences listed, approximately 5.1% were seen once. Sequenced here: whole blood, sampled in connection with sensitization to the hapten diphenylcyclopropenone (DPC). These receptors all stem from a woman aged 45-65 years with alopecia areata. Some clones in this sample may be carry-over from other donors' samples. Each CDR3 is given without its conserved first and last residue. The order of the fields is J gene, V gene, D gene, CDR3 protein. The D gene is left open where the match is weak.

j_gene: TRBJ1-2; v_gene: TRBV9; d_gene: -; CDR3aa: ASSAGGSGLGDGYT
j_gene: TRBJ2-3; v_gene: TRBV20-1; d_gene: TRBD2; CDR3aa: SASLRTSDTDTQY
j_gene: TRBJ2-3; v_gene: TRBV27; d_gene: TRBD2; CDR3aa: ASSPRTSGTDTQY
j_gene: TRBJ2-7; v_gene: TRBV7-9; d_gene: -; CDR3aa: ASSAAGDEQY
j_gene: TRBJ2-3; v_gene: TRBV6-1; d_gene: -; CDR3aa: ASQGSTDTQY
j_gene: TRBJ1-5; v_gene: TRBV28; d_gene: -; CDR3aa: ASSSFGGYSNQPQH
j_gene: TRBJ2-3; v_gene: TRBV24-1; d_gene: -; CDR3aa: ATSATTGAAHRTDTQY
j_gene: TRBJ1-2; v_gene: TRBV7-3; d_gene: TRBD1; CDR3aa: ASSLGQGVFGYT
j_gene: TRBJ1-5; v_gene: TRBV12-3/TRBV12-4; d_gene: -; CDR3aa: ASSFAGSNQPQH
j_gene: TRBJ2-5; v_gene: TRBV6-5; d_gene: -; CDR3aa: ASSYSSMALETQY
j_gene: TRBJ1-5; v_gene: TRBV12-3/TRBV12-4; d_gene: TRBD1; CDR3aa: ASTETGADSQPQH
j_gene: TRBJ2-7; v_gene: TRBV5-4; d_gene: -; CDR3aa: ASSFGGLGEQY
j_gene: TRBJ2-7; v_gene: TRBV6-6; d_gene: TRBD2; CDR3aa: ASSFLREDEQY
j_gene: TRBJ2-5; v_gene: TRBV4-1; d_gene: -; CDR3aa: ASSPSAETQY
j_gene: TRBJ1-1; v_gene: TRBV7-6; d_gene: -; CDR3aa: ASSLQGPGTEAF
j_gene: TRBJ2-7; v_gene: TRBV5-1; d_gene: -; CDR3aa: ASSFSAGTDGYEQY
j_gene: TRBJ1-6; v_gene: TRBV20-1; d_gene: -; CDR3aa: SARDGDYNSPLH
j_gene: TRBJ2-2; v_gene: TRBV5-1; d_gene: -; CDR3aa: ASSPGPPTGELF
j_gene: TRBJ2-3; v_gene: TRBV6-5; d_gene: -; CDR3aa: ASSSPTAARTDTQY
j_gene: TRBJ2-2; v_gene: TRBV5-1; d_gene: TRBD1; CDR3aa: ASSPAGTGTGELF
j_gene: TRBJ1-4; v_gene: TRBV11-2; d_gene: -; CDR3aa: ASSSSTNEKLF
j_gene: TRBJ2-3; v_gene: TRBV2; d_gene: -; CDR3aa: ASRWSQASTDTQY
j_gene: TRBJ2-3; v_gene: TRBV7-2; d_gene: -; CDR3aa: ASSLSSVGTDTQY
j_gene: TRBJ1-1; v_gene: TRBV12-3/TRBV12-4; d_gene: -; CDR3aa: ASMAAGTEAF
j_gene: TRBJ2-1; v_gene: TRBV6-5; d_gene: -; CDR3aa: ASQGQSYNEQF
j_gene: TRBJ2-1; v_gene: TRBV6-5; d_gene: TRBD1; CDR3aa: ASRGTGGSYNEQF
j_gene: TRBJ2-2; v_gene: TRBV4-3; d_gene: -; CDR3aa: ASSQDLSEGLNTGELF
j_gene: TRBJ1-6; v_gene: TRBV27; d_gene: -; CDR3aa: ASSKRPTEANSPLH
j_gene: TRBJ2-7; v_gene: TRBV13; d_gene: TRBD2; CDR3aa: ASQREGFEQY
j_gene: TRBJ1-2; v_gene: TRBV10-3; d_gene: -; CDR3aa: AISERGEGYT
j_gene: TRBJ2-1; v_gene: TRBV29-1; d_gene: -; CDR3aa: SVPTDTFRDEQF
j_gene: TRBJ1-5; v_gene: TRBV7-2; d_gene: -; CDR3aa: ASSSGPGQPQH
j_gene: TRBJ1-2; v_gene: TRBV3-1; d_gene: -; CDR3aa: ASSQGGGNYGYT
j_gene: TRBJ1-2; v_gene: TRBV9; d_gene: TRBD1; CDR3aa: ASSGGTGTDYGYT
j_gene: TRBJ2-3; v_gene: TRBV6-5; d_gene: TRBD2; CDR3aa: ASSRGESTDTQY
j_gene: TRBJ2-5; v_gene: TRBV20-1; d_gene: -; CDR3aa: SARTFSQETQY
j_gene: TRBJ2-1; v_gene: TRBV3-1; d_gene: TRBD2; CDR3aa: ASSQGSGGSREQF
j_gene: TRBJ2-1; v_gene: TRBV28; d_gene: -; CDR3aa: ASSSHATGGNEQF
j_gene: TRBJ2-1; v_gene: TRBV7-2; d_gene: -; CDR3aa: ASSLGLGVLPQF
j_gene: TRBJ2-5; v_gene: TRBV7-2; d_gene: TRBD1; CDR3aa: ASSLHRDRGLETQY
j_gene: TRBJ2-3; v_gene: TRBV7-2; d_gene: TRBD1; CDR3aa: ASSLRDRPSTDTQY
j_gene: TRBJ2-1; v_gene: TRBV28; d_gene: -; CDR3aa: ASTRRNEQF
j_gene: TRBJ2-2; v_gene: TRBV4-3; d_gene: -; CDR3aa: ASSQEFKNTGELF
j_gene: TRBJ1-5; v_gene: TRBV7-2; d_gene: -; CDR3aa: ASSLSFGNQPQH
j_gene: TRBJ1-4; v_gene: TRBV6-2/TRBV6-3; d_gene: -; CDR3aa: ASSLLQKEKLF
j_gene: TRBJ2-7; v_gene: TRBV6-2/TRBV6-3; d_gene: -; CDR3aa: ASSLSPANIYEQY
j_gene: TRBJ1-1; v_gene: TRBV27; d_gene: -; CDR3aa: ASSPLMGPGGTEAF
j_gene: TRBJ2-2; v_gene: TRBV24-1; d_gene: -; CDR3aa: ATSDLTGDDTGELF
j_gene: TRBJ2-1; v_gene: TRBV24-1; d_gene: -; CDR3aa: ATSDWDHPTDEQF
j_gene: TRBJ1-2; v_gene: TRBV11-2; d_gene: -; CDR3aa: ASSALNQGYT
j_gene: TRBJ2-1; v_gene: TRBV7-6; d_gene: -; CDR3aa: ASSPMIGPRGNEQF
j_gene: TRBJ2-7; v_gene: TRBV28; d_gene: -; CDR3aa: ASLSSPSHEQY
j_gene: TRBJ2-3; v_gene: TRBV15; d_gene: -; CDR3aa: ATSRDSGLYGTDTQY
j_gene: TRBJ2-1; v_gene: TRBV11-2; d_gene: -; CDR3aa: ASSLIRPGLLNEQF